This TCR beta chain comes out of a study of blood T cell repertoires in COVID-19. Study information: The United States, Italy and Spain provided the acute and convalescent COVID-19 samples.

CDR3 size: 16 residues. In germline, CDR1 is SNHLY, CDR2 FYNNEI. The V and J ends lost 2 bases and 4 bases, in that order; junction bases with no gene match: 5. Method: immunoSEQ multiplex PCR; TCRdb's copy keeps in-frame clones and lacks some. The sample consists of approximately 150,000 clones, about four fifths of them appearing once. The genes are TRBV2 and TRBJ1-4; 9 bases agree with TRBD1. The sample was peripheral blood. The sequence derives from a woman at least 80 years old with acute or convalescent COVID-19. This chain's CDR3 is CASSETGTGINEKLFF. The CDR3 region has the DNA TGTGCCAGCAGTGAAACTGGGACAGGGATTAATGAAAAACTGTTTTTT.